The sequence of this T cell receptor beta chain was determined in a study of CD8 T cells in ankylosing spondylitis. Broader study findings: Disease-linked clones bore a CD8+ phenotype and were relatively rare in peripheral blood. Matched ankylosing spondylitis synovial fluid reportedly contained a significantly enriched population of disease-linked clones. Certain motif variants had earlier appeared in reactive arthritis synovial fluid and blood. Roughly 8 highly homologous variants made up a TCR beta motif that seemed to typify ankylosing spondylitis blood.

The germline V gene encodes CDR1 SGDLS and CDR2 YYNGEE. Trimming shortened V by 0 bases and J by 4 bases, and 7 bases separated the two germline ends. The CDR3 is 13 residues long. Note on this clonotype: The antigen remains unidentified.

A quantitative 5'-RACE method, one with molecular barcodes, was used to make TCR beta libraries. TCRdb recomputed calls from the 5' RACE reads with MiXCR, one row per CDR3 protein. The table shows about 750,000 distinct CDR3 sequences, with 15% to 20% occurring only once. The sequenced sample was blood, either unsorted or a sorted T cell fraction (not recorded which). J is TRBJ1-2 and V is TRBV9; D is unresolved. The receptor comes from a male donor with ankylosing spondylitis. CDR3 region: CASSVDNFYGYTF. CDR3 nucleotide sequence: TGTGCCAGCAGCGTAGACAACTTCTATGGCTACACCTTC.